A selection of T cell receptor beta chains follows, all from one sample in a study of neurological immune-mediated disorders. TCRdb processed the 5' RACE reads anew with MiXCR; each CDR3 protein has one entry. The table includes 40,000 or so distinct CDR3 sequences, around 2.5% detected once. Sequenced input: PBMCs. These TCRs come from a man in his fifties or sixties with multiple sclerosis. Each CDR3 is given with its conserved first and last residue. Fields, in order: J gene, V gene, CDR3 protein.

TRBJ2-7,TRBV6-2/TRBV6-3,CASSYGMEDEQYF
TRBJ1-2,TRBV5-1,CASRNGQGAQSGYTF
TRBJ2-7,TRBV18,CASSPDRGTSTLSYEQYF
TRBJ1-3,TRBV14,CASSPRRGNTIYF
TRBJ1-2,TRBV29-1,CSVDTGNYGYTF
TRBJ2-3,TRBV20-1,CSARDFDRTRAPDTQYF
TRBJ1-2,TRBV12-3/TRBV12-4,CASSLLWGSGVGYTF
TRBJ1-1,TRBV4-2,CASSQDGFEAFF
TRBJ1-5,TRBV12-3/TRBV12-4,CASSLGGSRYQPQHF
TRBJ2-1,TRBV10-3,CAISELRGTGGYEQFF
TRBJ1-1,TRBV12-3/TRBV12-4,CASSFGGLSEAFF
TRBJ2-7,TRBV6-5,CASSRSSQGPAYEQYF
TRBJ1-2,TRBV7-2,CASSLGDRGRGYTF
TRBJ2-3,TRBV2,CASKGTFTDTQYF
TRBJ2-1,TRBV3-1,CASSQDSGYNEQFF
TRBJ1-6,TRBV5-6,CASSPGGRGSPLHF
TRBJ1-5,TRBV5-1,CASSLGDNQPQHF
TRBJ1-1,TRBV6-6,CASSLTGNTEAFF
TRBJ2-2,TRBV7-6,CASSAKAGQGNTGELFF
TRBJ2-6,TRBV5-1,CASSHRGAGANVLTF
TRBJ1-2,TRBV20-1,CSARALQGSYGYTF
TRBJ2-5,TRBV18,CASSGTGDQETQYF
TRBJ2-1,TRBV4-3,CASSQERGGSYNEQFF
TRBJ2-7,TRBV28,CASSSPTSAGSEQYF
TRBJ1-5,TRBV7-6,CASSLAKNQPQHF
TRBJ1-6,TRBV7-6,CASSLRTGVRNSPLHF
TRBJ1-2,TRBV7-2,CASSPGQGVYGYTF
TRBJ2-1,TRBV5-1,CASTLMGGMYNEQFF
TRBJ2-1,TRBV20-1,CSACPKQGDNEQFF
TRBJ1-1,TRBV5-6,CASSFAVNTEAFF
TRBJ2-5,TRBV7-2,CASSLGVAGEETQYF
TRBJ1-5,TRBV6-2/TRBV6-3,CASSPPLQPQHF
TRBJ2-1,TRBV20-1,CSARSSGVSSYNEQFF
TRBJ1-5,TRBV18,CASSPGTVDQPQHF
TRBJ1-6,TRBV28,CASSSDRGASPLNF
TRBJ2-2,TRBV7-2,CASSPGQGTTGELFF
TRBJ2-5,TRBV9,CASSVGTRKETQYF
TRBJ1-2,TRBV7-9,CASSLEGTAKNYGYTF
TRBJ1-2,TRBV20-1,CSARDQGLVGYTF
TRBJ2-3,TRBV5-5,CASSVRGDTQYF
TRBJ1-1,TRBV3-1,CASSQDQGSTEAFF
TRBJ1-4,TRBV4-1,CASSLSGGGQEKLFF
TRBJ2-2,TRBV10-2,CASSVFPNTGELFF
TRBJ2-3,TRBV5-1,CASSLFGPGGTDTQYF
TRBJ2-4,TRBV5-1,CASSPQERLAKNIQYF
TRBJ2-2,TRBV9,CASSPRQTYTGELFF
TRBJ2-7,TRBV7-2,CASSLYDYEQYF
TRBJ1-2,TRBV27,CASSPITGNAYGYTF
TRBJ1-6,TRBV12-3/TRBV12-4,CASSLRGNGNSPLNF
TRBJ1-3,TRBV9,CASSETASGNTIYF
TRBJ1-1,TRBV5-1,CASSLSTDTNEAFF